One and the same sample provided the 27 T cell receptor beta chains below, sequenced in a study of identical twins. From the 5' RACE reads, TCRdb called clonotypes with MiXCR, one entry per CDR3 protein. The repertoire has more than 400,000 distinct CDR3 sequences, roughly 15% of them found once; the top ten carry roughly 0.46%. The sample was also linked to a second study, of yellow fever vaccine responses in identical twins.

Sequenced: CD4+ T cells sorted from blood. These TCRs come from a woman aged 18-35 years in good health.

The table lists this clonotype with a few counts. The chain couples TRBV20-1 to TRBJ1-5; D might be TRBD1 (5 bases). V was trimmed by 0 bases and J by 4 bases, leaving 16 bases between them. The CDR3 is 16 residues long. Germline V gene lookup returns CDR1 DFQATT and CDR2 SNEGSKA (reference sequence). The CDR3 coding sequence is TGCAGTGCTAGAGATGTAAAGACAGTTAATAATCAGCCCCAGCATTTT. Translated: CSARDVKTVNNQPQHF.

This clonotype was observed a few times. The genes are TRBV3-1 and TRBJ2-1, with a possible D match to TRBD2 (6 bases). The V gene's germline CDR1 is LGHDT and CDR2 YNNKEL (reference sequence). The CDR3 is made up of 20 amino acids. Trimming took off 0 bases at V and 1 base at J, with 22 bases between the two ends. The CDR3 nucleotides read TGTGCCAGCAGCCAAGATTCCCGGGGGACTTTCAGTAGGTCCTACAATGAGCAGTTCTTC. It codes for CASSQDSRGTFSRSYNEQFF.

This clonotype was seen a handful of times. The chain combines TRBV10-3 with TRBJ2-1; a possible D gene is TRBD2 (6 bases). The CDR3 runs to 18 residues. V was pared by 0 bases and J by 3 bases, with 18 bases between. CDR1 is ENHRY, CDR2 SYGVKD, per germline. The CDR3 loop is CAISESAGGITNYNEQFF. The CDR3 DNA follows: TGTGCCATCAGTGAGTCAGCAGGCGGGATAACAAACTACAATGAGCAGTTCTTC.

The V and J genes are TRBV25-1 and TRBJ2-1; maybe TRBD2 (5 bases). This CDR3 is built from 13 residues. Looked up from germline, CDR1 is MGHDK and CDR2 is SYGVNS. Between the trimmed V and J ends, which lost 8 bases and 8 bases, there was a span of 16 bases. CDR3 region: CASGLSHSDEQFF. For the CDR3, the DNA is TGTGCCAGCGGACTTTCCCACTCGGATGAGCAGTTCTTC.

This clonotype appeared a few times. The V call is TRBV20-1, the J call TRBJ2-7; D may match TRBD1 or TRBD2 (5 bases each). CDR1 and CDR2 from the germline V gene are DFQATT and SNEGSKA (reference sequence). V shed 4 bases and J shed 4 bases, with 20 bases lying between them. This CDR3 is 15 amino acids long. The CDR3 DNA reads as TGCAGTGCTACCAACCGGGACGGTCGTGATTACGAGCAGTACTTC. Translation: CSATNRDGRDYEQYF.

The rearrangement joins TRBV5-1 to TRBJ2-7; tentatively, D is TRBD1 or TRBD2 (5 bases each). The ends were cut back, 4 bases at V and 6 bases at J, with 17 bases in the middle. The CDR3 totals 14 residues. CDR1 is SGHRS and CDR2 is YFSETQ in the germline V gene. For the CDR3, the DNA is TGCGCCAGCAGCCCCCTGGGACCGCTCGGCGAGCAGTACTTC. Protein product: CASSPLGPLGEQYF.

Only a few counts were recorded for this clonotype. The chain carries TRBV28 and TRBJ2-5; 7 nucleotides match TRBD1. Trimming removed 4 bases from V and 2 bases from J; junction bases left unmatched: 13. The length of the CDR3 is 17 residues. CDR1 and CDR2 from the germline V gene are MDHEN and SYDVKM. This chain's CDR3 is CASSSYDPGQRQETQYF. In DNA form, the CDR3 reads TGTGCCAGCAGTTCTTACGATCCGGGACAGCGGCAAGAGACCCAGTACTTC.

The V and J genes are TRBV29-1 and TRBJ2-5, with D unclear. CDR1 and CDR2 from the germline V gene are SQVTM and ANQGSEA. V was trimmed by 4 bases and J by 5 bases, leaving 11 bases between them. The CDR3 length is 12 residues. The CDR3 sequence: CSVVLVGETQYF. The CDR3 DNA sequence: TGCAGCGTTGTCCTAGTAGGGGAGACCCAGTACTTC.

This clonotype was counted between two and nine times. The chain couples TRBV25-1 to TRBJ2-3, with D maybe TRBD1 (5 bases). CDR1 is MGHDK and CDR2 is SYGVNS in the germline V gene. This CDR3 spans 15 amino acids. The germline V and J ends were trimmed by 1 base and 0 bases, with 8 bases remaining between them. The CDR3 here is CASSEFKGSTDTQYF. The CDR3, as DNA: TGTGCCAGCAGTGAATTCAAGGGGAGCACAGATACGCAGTATTTT.

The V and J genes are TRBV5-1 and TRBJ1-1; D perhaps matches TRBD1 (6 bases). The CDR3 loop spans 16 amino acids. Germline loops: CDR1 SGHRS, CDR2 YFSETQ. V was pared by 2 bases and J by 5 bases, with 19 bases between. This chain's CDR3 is CASSFDGTGWGTEAFF. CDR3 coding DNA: TGCGCCAGCAGCTTTGACGGAACAGGGTGGGGGACTGAAGCTTTCTTT.

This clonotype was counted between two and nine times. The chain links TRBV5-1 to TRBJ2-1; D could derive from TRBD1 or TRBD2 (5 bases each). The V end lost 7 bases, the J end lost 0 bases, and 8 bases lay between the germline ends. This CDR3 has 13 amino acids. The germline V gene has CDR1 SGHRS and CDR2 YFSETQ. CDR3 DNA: TGCGCCAGCCGGGACGCCTCCTACAATGAGCAGTTCTTC. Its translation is CASRDASYNEQFF. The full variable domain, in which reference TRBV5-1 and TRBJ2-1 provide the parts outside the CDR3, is KAGVTQTPRYLIKTRGQQVTLSCSPISGHRSVSWYQQTPGQGLQFLFEYFSETQRNKGNFPGRFSGRQFSNSRSEMNVSTLELGDSALYLCASRDASYNEQFFGPGTRLTVL.

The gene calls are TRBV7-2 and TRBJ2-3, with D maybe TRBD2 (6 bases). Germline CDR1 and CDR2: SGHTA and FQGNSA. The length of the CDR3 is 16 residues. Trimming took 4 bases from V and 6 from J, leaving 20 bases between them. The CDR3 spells CASSWGRRGARDTQYF. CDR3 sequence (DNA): TGTGCCAGCAGCTGGGGGAGGCGGGGTGCGAGGGATACGCAGTATTTT.

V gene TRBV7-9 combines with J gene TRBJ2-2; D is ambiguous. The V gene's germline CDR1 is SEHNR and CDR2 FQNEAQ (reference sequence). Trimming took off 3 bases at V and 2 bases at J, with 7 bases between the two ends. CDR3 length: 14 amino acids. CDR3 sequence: CASSFDTNTGELFF. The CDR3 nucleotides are TGTGCCAGCAGCTTCGACACTAACACCGGGGAGCTGTTTTTT.

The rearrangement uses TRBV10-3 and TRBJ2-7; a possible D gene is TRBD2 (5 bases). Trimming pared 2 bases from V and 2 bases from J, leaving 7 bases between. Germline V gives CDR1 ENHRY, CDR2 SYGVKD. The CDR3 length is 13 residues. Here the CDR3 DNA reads TGTGCCATCAGTGAGAAGGGAGCCTACGAGCAGTACGTC. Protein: CAISEKGAYEQYV.

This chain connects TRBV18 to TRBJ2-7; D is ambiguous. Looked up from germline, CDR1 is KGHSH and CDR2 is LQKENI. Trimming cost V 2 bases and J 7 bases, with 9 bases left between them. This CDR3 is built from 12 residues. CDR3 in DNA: TGTGCCAGCTCACCAACACTGTGGGAGCAGTACTTC. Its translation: CASSPTLWEQYF.

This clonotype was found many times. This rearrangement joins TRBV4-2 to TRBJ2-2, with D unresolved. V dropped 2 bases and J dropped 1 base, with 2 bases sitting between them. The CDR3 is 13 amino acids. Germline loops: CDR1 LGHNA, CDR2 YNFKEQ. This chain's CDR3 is CASSQRNTGELFF. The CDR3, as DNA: TGTGCCAGCAGCCAACGGAACACCGGGGAGCTGTTTTTT.

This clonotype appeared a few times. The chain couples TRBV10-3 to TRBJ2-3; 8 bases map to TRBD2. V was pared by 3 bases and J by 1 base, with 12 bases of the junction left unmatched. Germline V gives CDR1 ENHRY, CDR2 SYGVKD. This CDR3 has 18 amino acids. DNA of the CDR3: TGTGCCATCAGTGACACTAGTAAAGCGGGAGAGCGCACAGATACGCAGTATTTT. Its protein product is CAISDTSKAGERTDTQYF.

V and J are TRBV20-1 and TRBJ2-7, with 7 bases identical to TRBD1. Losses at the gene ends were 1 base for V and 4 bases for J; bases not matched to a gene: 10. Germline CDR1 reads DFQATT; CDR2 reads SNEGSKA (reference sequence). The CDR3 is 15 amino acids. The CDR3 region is CSARGRTGLTYEQYF. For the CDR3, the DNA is TGCAGTGCTAGAGGGAGGACAGGCCTAACTTACGAGCAGTACTTC.

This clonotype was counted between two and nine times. CDR3 in DNA: TGTGCCAGCAGCCCCGGGACAGGGCACTCTGAAGCTTTCTTT. Translating gives CASSPGTGHSEAFF. The chain recombines TRBV12-3 or TRBV12-4 with TRBJ1-1, with 9 positions matching TRBD1. V dropped 6 bases and J dropped 6; count of bases not matched to a gene: 8. The length of the CDR3 is 14 residues.

CDR3 residues: CASSERDSNSPLHF. The CDR3, as DNA: TGTGCCAGCAGTGAACGAGACAGTAATTCACCCCTCCACTTT. The gene calls are TRBV2 and TRBJ1-6; D may be TRBD1 (5 bases). This CDR3 spans 14 amino acids. Trimming removed 2 bases at V and 6 bases at J, with 8 bases between. CDR1 SNHLY and CDR2 FYNNEI come from the germline V gene.

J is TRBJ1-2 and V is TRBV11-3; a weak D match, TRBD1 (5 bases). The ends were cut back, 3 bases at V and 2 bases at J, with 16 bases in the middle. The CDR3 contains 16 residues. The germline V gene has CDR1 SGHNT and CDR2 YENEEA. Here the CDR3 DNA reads TGTGCCAGCAGCTTCTTTTACGGGGGAGAAAACTATGGCTACACCTTC. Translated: CASSFFYGGENYGYTF.

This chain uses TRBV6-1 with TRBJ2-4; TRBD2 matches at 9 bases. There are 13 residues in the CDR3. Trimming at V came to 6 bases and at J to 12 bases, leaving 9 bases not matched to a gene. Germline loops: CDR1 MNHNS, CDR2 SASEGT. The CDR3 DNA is TGTGCCAGCAGGCCTCTAGCGGGGAGCCCTCAGTACTTC. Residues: CASRPLAGSPQYF.

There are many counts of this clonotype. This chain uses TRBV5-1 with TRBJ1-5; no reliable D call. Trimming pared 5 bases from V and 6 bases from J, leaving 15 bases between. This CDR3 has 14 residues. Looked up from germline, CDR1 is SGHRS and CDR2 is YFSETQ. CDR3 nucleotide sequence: TGCGCCAGCAGGCGGGAGGGCCCCGGTCAGCCCCAGCATTTT. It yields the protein CASRREGPGQPQHF.

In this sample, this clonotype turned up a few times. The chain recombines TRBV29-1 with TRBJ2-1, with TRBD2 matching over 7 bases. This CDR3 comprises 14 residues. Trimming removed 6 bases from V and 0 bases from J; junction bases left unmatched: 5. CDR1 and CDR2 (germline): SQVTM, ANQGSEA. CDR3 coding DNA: TGCAGCGTGCGGTGGACTAGCTCCTACAATGAGCAGTTCTTC. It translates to CSVRWTSSYNEQFF.

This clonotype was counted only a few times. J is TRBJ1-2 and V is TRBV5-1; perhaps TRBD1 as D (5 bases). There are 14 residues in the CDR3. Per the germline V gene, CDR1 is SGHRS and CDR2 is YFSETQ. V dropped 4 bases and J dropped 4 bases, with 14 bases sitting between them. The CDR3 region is CASSQARGRYGYTF. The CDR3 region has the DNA TGCGCCAGCAGCCAAGCGAGGGGTCGCTATGGCTACACCTTC. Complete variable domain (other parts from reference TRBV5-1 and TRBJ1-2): KAGVTQTPRYLIKTRGQQVTLSCSPISGHRSVSWYQQTPGQGLQFLFEYFSETQRNKGNFPGRFSGRQFSNSRSEMNVSTLELGDSALYLCASSQARGRYGYTFGSGTRLTVV.

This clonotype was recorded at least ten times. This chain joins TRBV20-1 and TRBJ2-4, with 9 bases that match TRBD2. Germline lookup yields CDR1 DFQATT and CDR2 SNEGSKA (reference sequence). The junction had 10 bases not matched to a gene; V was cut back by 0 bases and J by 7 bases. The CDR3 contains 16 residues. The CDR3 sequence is CSARDLSAGGYNIQYF. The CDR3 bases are TGCAGTGCTAGAGATCTATCAGCGGGAGGTTACAACATTCAGTACTTC.

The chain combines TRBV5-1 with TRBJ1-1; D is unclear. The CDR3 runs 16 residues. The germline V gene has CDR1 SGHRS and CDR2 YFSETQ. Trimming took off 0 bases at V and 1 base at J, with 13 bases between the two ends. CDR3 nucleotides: TGCGCCAGCAGCTTGGGACACCAGTTGAAGAACACTGAAGCTTTCTTT. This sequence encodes CASSLGHQLKNTEAFF.